This entry concerns a single T cell receptor beta chain. Patients from Seattle were sampled longitudinally, starting during active infection. Some clones are missing from TCRdb's copy, which holds only in-frame ones; the method was immunoSEQ multiplex PCR. This sample has about 49,000 clones, with 80% to 85% found just once. The data stem from a study of blood T cell repertoires in COVID-19. Sequencing was performed on peripheral blood. The sequence was obtained from a woman at least 80 years old with COVID-19, enrolled during active disease.

The CDR3 region is CATSDRGFSHGYTF. As DNA, the CDR3 is TGTGCCACCAGTGATAGGGGATTTAGCCATGGCTACACCTTC. The V call is TRBV24-1, the J call TRBJ1-2; D perhaps matches TRBD1 (5 bases). V was clipped by 3 bases and J by 6 bases, with 13 bases between them. Germline values: CDR1 KGHDR, CDR2 SFDVKD. The length of the CDR3 is 14 residues.